The 17 T cell receptor beta chains presented below share a single source sample, sequenced in a study of blood T cell repertoires in COVID-19. TCRdb's table, derived via immunoSEQ multiplex PCR, lists solely in-frame clones and lacks some. The profile shows roughly 400,000 clones, about 92% of them singletons. The sequenced sample consisted of PBMCs or T cells enriched from blood (not recorded which). Receptor source: a man aged 18 to 35 who had recovered from COVID-19.

The genes are TRBV5-4 and TRBJ1-1, with 9 nucleotides matching TRBD1. CDR1 is SGHNT, CDR2 YYREEE, per germline (reference sequence). The CDR3 extends over 17 amino acids. With 3 bases clipped from V and 5 bases from J, the junction kept 14 bases outside the gene matches. This CDR3 reads CASSSSRDRARGTEAFF. CDR3 coding DNA: TGTGCCAGCAGCTCGTCCCGGGACAGGGCCCGGGGTACTGAAGCTTTCTTT. Complete variable domain (other parts from reference TRBV5-4 and TRBJ1-1): ETGVTQSPTHLIKTRGQQVTLRCSSQSGHNTVSWYQQALGQGPQFIFQYYREEENGRGNFPPRFSGLQFPNYSSELNVNALELDDSALYLCASSSSRDRARGTEAFFGQGTRLTVV.

V and J are TRBV12-1 and TRBJ1-2; whether TRBD1, the table's D call, matches the DNA was not checked. TRBV12-1 constitutes a pseudogene. The CDR3 consists of 15 residues. Written as DNA, the CDR3 is TGTGCCAGCAGCTTGCAGTTTTGGGCAAACTATGGCTACACCTTC. The encoded protein is CASSLQFWANYGYTF.

The rearrangement uses TRBV29-1 and TRBJ1-1; 8 bases are a match to TRBD1. This CDR3 comprises 12 residues. V gave up 6 bases and J gave up 7 bases; unmatched junction bases: 7. The germline V gene encodes CDR1 SQVTM and CDR2 ANQGSEA. DNA for the CDR3: TGCAGCGTCGCTCCGACAGGGGTTGAAGCTTTCTTT. The encoded protein is CSVAPTGVEAFF. Full variable domain (outside the CDR3, taken from reference TRBV29-1 and TRBJ1-1): SAVISQKPSRDICQRGTSLTIQCQVDSQVTMMFWYRQQPGQSLTLIATANQGSEATYESGFVIDKFPISRPNLTFSTLTVSNMSPEDSSIYLCSVAPTGVEAFFGQGTRLTVV.

The CDR3 region is CASSEESGGIGQFF. CDR3 nucleotides: TGTGCCAGCAGTGAAGAAAGCGGGGGGATAGGGCAGTTCTTC. The chain employs TRBV6-4 and TRBJ2-1, with 9 bases that match TRBD2. The CDR3 loop spans 14 amino acids. After removal of 3 bases from V and 12 bases from J, the junction contained 9 bases not matched to a gene. Germline values: CDR1 MRHNA, CDR2 SNTAGT.

J is TRBJ2-3 and V is TRBV11-2, with D tentatively TRBD2 (5 bases). The V end lost 3 bases, the J end lost 2 bases, and 6 bases lay between the germline ends. Germline V gene lookup returns CDR1 SGHAT and CDR2 FQNNGV. The CDR3 extends over 13 amino acids. In DNA form, the CDR3 reads TGTGCCAGCAGCTTCCTAGCCACAGATACGCAGTATTTT. Translated: CASSFLATDTQYF. Together with reference TRBV11-2 and TRBJ2-3, the CDR3 gives the full variable domain: EAGVAQSPRYKIIEKRQSVAFWCNPISGHATLYWYQQILGQGPKLLIQFQNNGVVDDSQLPKDRFSAERLKGVDSTLKIQPAKLEDSAVYLCASSFLATDTQYFGPGTRLTVL.

The J gene is TRBJ2-2, the V gene TRBV7-2, with D possibly being TRBD2 (6 bases). The CDR3 totals 15 residues. CDR1 is SGHTA and CDR2 is FQGNSA in the germline V gene. With 5 bases removed from V and 4 bases from J, the gap between germline ends came to 14 bases. CDR3 sequence reads: CASSQHQGGTGELFF. CDR3 sequence (DNA): TGTGCCAGCAGCCAGCACCAGGGAGGCACCGGGGAGCTGTTTTTT.

The CDR3: CASSPYRDQPQHF. The CDR3 coding sequence is TGTGCCAGCTCACCTTACAGAGATCAGCCCCAGCATTTT. The chain links TRBV18 to TRBJ1-5, with D unclear. Trimming removed 3 bases at V and 5 bases at J, with 8 bases between. Germline values: CDR1 KGHSH, CDR2 LQKENI. The CDR3 has 13 amino acids.

The chain links TRBV19 to TRBJ2-1, with 10 bases fitting TRBD1. The CDR3 loop spans 14 amino acids. J was trimmed by 4 bases and V by 5 bases; bases with no gene match: 2. Germline V gene data show CDR1 as LNHDA and CDR2 as SQIVND (reference sequence). The CDR3: CASSGTGVYNEQFF. Written as DNA, the CDR3 is TGTGCCAGTAGTGGGACAGGGGTTTACAATGAGCAGTTCTTC.

This clone was seen only once. This chain uses TRBV3-1 (or the pseudogene TRBV3-2) with TRBJ2-2; D uncertain. The ends were cut back, 2 bases at V and 3 bases at J, with 4 bases in the middle. Per germline, CDR1 LGHDT and CDR2 YNNKEL (reference sequence). This CDR3 contains 13 residues. CDR3 bases: TGTGCCAGCAGCCAACGCGACACCGGGGAGCTGTTTTTT. This sequence encodes CASSQRDTGELFF.

The chain combines TRBV3-1 (or the pseudogene TRBV3-2) with TRBJ1-1; D call uncertain. The CDR3 contains 13 residues. From germline, CDR1 is LGHDT and CDR2 YNNKEL (reference sequence). V was shortened by 3 bases and J by 7 bases, with 12 bases between the two germline ends. CDR3 sequence: CASSQGMGSEAFF. The CDR3 DNA reads as TGTGCCAGCAGCCAGGGAATGGGGAGTGAAGCTTTCTTT.

The chain combines TRBV27 with TRBJ1-3, with D uncertain. Trimming left V 2 bases short and J 0 bases short, with 5 bases between. In germline, CDR1 is MNHEY, CDR2 SMNVEV (reference sequence). This CDR3 comprises 14 residues. Written as DNA, the CDR3 is TGTGCCAGCAGTTTAACAGCCTCTGGAAACACCATATATTTT. Its protein product is CASSLTASGNTIYF.

The chain combines TRBV29-1 with TRBJ2-1; TRBD2 agrees at 13 bases. Germline values: CDR1 SQVTM, CDR2 ANQGSEA. V was clipped by 7 bases and J by 0 bases; unmatched bases: 6. This CDR3 is built from 16 residues. CDR3 sequence reads: CSAWTSGSLSYNEQFF. The CDR3 DNA follows: TGCAGCGCCTGGACTAGCGGGAGTCTCTCCTACAATGAGCAGTTCTTC.

In regard to this clone: Other nucleotide sequences in the sample specify the same CDR3. The chain uses TRBV3-1 (or the pseudogene TRBV3-2) and TRBJ2-7; maybe TRBD2 (6 bases). The CDR3 has 11 amino acids. From germline, CDR1 is LGHDT and CDR2 YNNKEL (reference sequence). V lost 4 bases and J lost 7, with 8 bases in between. DNA of the CDR3: TGTGCCAGCAGCCCCGGGGGAGAGCAGTACTTC. It codes for CASSPGGEQYF.

This clone was picked up one time. The genes are TRBV27 and TRBJ1-3; a possible D gene is TRBD1 (6 bases). The CDR3 is 15 amino acids. CDR1 MNHEY and CDR2 SMNVEV come from the germline V gene (reference sequence). V lost 10 bases, J lost 2 bases, and 18 bases lay in between. The CDR3 region has the DNA TGTGCCAACCACGTACAACAGGGAGCTGGAAACACCATATATTTT. Translation gives CANHVQQGAGNTIYF.

The rearrangement links TRBV19 to TRBJ1-4; D may be TRBD1 (6 bases). V dropped 5 bases and J dropped 8 bases, with 15 bases sitting between them. Germline CDR1 LNHDA, CDR2 SQIVND (reference sequence). This CDR3 is 14 amino acids long. The CDR3 protein is CASSRAGAYEKLFF. The CDR3 coding sequence is TGTGCCAGTAGTCGGGCGGGGGCCTACGAAAAACTGTTTTTT.

The V and J genes are TRBV5-1 and TRBJ2-1; D may be TRBD1 (5 bases). V was clipped by 4 bases and J by 5 bases, with 10 bases between them. CDR1 and CDR2 from the germline V gene are SGHRS and YFSETQ. The CDR3 runs 13 residues. For the CDR3, the DNA is TGCGCCAGCAGCGAGGACAACAACAATGAGCAGTTCTTC. As protein: CASSEDNNNEQFF.

This chain connects TRBV9 to TRBJ2-1; 9 positions agree with TRBD2. The junction had 11 bases not matched to a gene; V was cut back by 0 bases and J by 4 bases. This CDR3 region has 18 residues. Germline-derived CDR1 and CDR2 are SGDLS and YYNGEE. CDR3 DNA: TGTGCCAGCAGCGTAGAGGAATGGGCGGGAGGGTTGTACAATGAGCAGTTCTTC. This encodes CASSVEEWAGGLYNEQFF.